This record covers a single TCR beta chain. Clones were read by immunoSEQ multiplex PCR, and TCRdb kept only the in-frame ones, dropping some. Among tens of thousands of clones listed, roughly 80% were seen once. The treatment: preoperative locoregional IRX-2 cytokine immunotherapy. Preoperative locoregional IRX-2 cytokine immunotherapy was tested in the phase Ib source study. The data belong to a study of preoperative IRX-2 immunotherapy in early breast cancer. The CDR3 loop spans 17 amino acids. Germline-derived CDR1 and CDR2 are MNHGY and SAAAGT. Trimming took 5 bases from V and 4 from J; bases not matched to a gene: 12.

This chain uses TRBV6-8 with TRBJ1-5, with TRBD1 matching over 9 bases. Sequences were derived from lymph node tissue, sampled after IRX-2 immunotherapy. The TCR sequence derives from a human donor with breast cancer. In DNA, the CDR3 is TGTGCCAGCAGTCTACTCAGGGGACAGGGTCTGAATCAGCCCCAGCATTTT. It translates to CASSLLRGQGLNQPQHF.